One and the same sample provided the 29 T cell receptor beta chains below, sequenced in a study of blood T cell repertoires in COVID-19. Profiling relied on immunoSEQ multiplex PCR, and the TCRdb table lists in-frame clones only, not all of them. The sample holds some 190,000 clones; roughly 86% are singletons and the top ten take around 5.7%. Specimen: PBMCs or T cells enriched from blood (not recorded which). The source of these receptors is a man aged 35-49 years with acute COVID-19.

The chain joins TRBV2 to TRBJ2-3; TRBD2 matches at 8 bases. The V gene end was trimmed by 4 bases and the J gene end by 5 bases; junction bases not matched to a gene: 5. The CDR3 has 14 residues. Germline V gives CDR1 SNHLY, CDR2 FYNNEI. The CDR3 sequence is CASSGGLGGDTQYF. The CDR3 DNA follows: TGTGCCAGCAGTGGGGGACTAGGCGGAGATACGCAGTATTTT.

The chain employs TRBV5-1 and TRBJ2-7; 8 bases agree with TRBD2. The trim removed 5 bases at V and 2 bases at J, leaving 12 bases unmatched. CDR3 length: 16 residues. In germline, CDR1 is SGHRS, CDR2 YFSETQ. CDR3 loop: CASRRNLAGSTYEQYF. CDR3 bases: TGCGCCAGCAGGCGAAATTTAGCGGGATCAACCTACGAGCAGTACTTC.

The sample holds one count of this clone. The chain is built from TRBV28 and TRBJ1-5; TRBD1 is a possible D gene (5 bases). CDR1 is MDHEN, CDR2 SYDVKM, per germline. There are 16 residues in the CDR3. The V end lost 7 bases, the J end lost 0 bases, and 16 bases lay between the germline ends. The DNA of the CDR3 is TGTGCCAGCATTGAGCAGGGAGGGCGTAGCAATCAGCCCCAGCATTTT. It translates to CASIEQGGRSNQPQHF. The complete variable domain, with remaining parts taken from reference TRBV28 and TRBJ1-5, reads DVKVTQSSRYLVKRTGEKVFLECVQDMDHENMFWYRQDPGLGLRLIYFSYDVKMKEKGDIPEGYSVSREKKERFSLILESASTNQTSMYLCASIEQGGRSNQPQHFGDGTRLSIL.

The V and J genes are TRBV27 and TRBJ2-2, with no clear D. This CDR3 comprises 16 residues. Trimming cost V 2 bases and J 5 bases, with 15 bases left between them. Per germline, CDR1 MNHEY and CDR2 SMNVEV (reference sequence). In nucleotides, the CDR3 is TGTGCCAGCAGTTTACTGTTCTCGCGCGGAACCGGGGAGCTGTTTTTT. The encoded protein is CASSLLFSRGTGELFF.

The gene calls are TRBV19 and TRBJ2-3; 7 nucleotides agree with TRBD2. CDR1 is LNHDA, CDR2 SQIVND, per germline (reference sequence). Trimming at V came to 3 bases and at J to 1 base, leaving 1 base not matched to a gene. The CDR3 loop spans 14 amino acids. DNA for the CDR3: TGTGCCAGTAGTATCCGGGGGGGCACAGATACGCAGTATTTT. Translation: CASSIRGGTDTQYF.

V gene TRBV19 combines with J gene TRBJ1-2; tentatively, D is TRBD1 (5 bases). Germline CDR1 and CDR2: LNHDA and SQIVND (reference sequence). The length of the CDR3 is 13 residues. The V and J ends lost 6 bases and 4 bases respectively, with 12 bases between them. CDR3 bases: TGTGCCAGTAGCCCAGACAGCCCCTATGGCTACACCTTC. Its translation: CASSPDSPYGYTF.

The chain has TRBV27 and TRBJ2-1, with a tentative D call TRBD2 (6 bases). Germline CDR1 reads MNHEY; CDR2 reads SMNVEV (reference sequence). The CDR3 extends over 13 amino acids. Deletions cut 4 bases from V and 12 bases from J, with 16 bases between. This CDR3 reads CASSSDSRGWQFF. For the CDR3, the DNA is TGTGCCAGCAGTTCGGACTCCCGGGGGTGGCAGTTCTTC.

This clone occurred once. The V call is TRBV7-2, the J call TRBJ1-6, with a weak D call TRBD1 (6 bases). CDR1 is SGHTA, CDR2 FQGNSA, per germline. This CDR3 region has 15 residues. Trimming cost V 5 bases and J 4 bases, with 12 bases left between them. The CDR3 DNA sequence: TGTGCCAGCAGCCTCGGACAGATTTATAATTCACCCCTCCACTTT. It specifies CASSLGQIYNSPLHF.

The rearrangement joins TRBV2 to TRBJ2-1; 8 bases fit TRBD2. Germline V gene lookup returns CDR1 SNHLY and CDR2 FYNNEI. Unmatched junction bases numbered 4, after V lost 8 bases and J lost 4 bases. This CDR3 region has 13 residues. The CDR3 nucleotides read TGTGCCAGCTCACTAGCGGATTACAATGAGCAGTTCTTC. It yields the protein CASSLADYNEQFF.

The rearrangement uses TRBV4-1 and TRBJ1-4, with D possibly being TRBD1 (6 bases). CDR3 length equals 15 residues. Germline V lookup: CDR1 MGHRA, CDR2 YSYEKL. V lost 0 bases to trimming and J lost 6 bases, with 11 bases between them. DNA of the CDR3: TGCGCCAGCAGCCAAGACCCAGGGGTAGATGAAAAACTGTTTTTT. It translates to CASSQDPGVDEKLFF.

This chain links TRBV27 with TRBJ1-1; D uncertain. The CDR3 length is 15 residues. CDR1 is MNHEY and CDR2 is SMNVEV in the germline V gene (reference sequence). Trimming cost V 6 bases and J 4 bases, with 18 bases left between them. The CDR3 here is CASSSPFYGGTEAFF. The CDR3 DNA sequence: TGTGCCAGCAGCTCCCCCTTCTACGGCGGCACTGAAGCTTTCTTT.

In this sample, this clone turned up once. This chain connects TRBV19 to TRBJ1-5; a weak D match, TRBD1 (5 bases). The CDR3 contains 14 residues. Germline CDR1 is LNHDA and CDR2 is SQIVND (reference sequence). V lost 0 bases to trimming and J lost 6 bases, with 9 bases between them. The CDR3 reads CASSIEGGTQPQHF. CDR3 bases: TGTGCCAGTAGTATAGAGGGGGGAACTCAGCCCCAGCATTTT.

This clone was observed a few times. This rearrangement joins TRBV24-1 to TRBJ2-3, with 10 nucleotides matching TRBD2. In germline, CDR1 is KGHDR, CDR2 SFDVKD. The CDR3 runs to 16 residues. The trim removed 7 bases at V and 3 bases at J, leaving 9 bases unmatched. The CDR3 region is CATSRPSGSVTDTQYF. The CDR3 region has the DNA TGTGCCACCAGCCGCCCTAGCGGGAGTGTTACAGATACGCAGTATTTT.

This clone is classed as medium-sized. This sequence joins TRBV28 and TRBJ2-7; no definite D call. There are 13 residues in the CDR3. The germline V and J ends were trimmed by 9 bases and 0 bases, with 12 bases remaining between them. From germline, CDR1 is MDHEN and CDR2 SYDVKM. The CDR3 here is CASRTESSYEQYF. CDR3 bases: TGTGCCAGTAGAACTGAGAGCTCCTACGAGCAGTACTTC.

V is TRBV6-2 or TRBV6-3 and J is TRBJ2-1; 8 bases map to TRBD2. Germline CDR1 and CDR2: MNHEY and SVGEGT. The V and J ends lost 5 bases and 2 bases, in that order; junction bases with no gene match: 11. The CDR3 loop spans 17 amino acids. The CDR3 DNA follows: TGTGCCAGCAGTGTACCTATACTAGCGGAAACCTACAATGAGCAGTTCTTC. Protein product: CASSVPILAETYNEQFF.

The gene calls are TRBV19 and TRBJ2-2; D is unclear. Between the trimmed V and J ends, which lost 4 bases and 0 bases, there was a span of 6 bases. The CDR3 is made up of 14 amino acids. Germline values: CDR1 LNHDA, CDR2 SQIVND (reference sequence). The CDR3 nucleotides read TGTGCCAGTAGTACAGACACGAACACCGGGGAGCTGTTTTTT. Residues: CASSTDTNTGELFF.

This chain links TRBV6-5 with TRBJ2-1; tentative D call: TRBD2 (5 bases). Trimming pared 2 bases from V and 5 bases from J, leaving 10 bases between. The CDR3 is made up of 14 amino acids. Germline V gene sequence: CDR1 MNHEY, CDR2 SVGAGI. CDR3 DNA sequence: TGTGCCAGCAGTTACGGAGGAGGCGACAATGAGCAGTTCTTC. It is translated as CASSYGGGDNEQFF.

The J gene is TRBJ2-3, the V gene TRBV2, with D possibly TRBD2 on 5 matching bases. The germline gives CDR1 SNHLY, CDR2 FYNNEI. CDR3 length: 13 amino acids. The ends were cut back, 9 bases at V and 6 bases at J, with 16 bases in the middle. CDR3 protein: CASSSRLADTQYF. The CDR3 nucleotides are TGTGCCAGTTCTAGCAGGTTAGCCGATACGCAGTATTTT.

CDR3 amino acids: CASSISVRVTEAFF. CDR3 sequence (DNA): TGTGCCAGTAGTATTAGTGTGCGTGTCACTGAAGCTTTCTTT. V gene TRBV19 combines with J gene TRBJ1-1; unclear D gene. V lost 3 bases, J lost 4 bases, and 12 bases lay in between. The CDR3 runs 14 residues. Germline-derived CDR1 and CDR2 are LNHDA and SQIVND (reference sequence).

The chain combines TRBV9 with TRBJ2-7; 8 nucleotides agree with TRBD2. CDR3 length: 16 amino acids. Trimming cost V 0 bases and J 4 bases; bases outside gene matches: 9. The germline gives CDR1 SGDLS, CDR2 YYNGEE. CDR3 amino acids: CASSVGLAIDVYEQYF. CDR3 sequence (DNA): TGTGCCAGCAGCGTAGGACTAGCGATCGACGTATACGAGCAGTACTTC.

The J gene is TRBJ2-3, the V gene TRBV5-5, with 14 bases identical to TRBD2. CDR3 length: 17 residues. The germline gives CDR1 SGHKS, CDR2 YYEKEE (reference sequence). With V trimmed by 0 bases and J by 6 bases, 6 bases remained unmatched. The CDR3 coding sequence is TGTGCCAGCAGCTTGGGGGGACTAGCGGGAGACGGGGATACGCAGTATTTT. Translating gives CASSLGGLAGDGDTQYF.

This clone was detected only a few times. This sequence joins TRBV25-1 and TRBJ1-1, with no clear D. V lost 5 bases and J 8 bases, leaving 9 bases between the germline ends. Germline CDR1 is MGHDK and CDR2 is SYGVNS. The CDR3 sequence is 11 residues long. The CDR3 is CASSRSREAFF. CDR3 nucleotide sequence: TGTGCCAGCAGTAGGTCCAGGGAAGCTTTCTTT.

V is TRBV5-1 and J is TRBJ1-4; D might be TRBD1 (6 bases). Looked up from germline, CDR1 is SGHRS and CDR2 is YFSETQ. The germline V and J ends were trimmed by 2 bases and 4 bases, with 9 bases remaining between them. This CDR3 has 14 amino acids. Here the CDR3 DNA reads TGCGCCAGCAGCTTTGGACAGAGTAATGAAAAACTGTTTTTT. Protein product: CASSFGQSNEKLFF.

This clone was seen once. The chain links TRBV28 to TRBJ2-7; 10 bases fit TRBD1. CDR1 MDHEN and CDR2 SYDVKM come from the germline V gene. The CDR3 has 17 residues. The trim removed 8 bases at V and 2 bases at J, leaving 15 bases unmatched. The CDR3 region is CASAVIRDRGEPYEQYF. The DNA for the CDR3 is TGTGCCAGCGCTGTGATAAGGGACAGGGGCGAGCCCTACGAGCAGTACTTC.

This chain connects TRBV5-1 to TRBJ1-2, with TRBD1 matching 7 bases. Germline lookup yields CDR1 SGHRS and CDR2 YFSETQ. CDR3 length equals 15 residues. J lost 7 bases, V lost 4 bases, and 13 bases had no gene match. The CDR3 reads CASSLDTGVQIGYTF. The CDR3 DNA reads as TGCGCCAGCAGCCTAGACACAGGGGTCCAGATTGGCTACACCTTC.

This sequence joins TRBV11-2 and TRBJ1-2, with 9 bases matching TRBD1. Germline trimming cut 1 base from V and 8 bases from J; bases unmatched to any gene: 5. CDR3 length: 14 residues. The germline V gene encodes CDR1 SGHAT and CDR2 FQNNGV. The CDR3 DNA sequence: TGTGCCAGCAGCTTAGTACAGGGGGCTGACGGCTACACCTTC. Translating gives CASSLVQGADGYTF.

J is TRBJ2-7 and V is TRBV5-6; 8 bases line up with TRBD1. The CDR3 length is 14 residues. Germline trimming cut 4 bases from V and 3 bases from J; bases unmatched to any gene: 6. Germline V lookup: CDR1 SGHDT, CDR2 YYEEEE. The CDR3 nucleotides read TGTGCCAGCAGCCGGGGGACAGGAGACTACGAGCAGTACTTC. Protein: CASSRGTGDYEQYF.

CDR3 protein: CASSQLSQTGDGANVLTF. CDR3 in DNA: TGTGCCAGCAGCCAGCTATCCCAGACAGGGGATGGGGCCAACGTCCTGACTTTC. The rearrangement joins TRBV4-2 to TRBJ2-6; 8 bases fit TRBD1. There are 18 residues in the CDR3. CDR1 is LGHNA, CDR2 YNFKEQ, per germline. J lost 3 bases, V lost 3 bases, and 10 bases had no gene match.

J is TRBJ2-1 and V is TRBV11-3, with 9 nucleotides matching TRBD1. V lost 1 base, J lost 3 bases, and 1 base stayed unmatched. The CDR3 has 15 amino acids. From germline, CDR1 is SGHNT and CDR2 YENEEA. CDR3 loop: CASSLGGQGYNEQFF. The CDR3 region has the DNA TGTGCCAGCAGCTTAGGGGGACAGGGCTACAATGAGCAGTTCTTC.